This TCR beta chain came from a study of blood T cell repertoires in COVID-19. Study background: Samples of COVID-19 (acute and convalescent) were obtained from the United States, Italy and Spain. The analysed material was cDNA or gDNA that came from T cells, B-cell-depleted T cells, or PBMCs.

J gave up 8 bases and V 3 bases, and 12 bases lay outside the gene matches. Germline lookup yields CDR1 SGHRS and CDR2 YFSETQ. The CDR3 sequence is 16 residues long. Per the authors' pipeline: Nucleated cell number was recorded as an estimate derived from reference gene primer amplification. The repertoire was sequenced with immunoSEQ multiplex PCR; TCRdb's copy has only in-frame clones and lacks some. The V and J calls and the clone size are those of that table, but D and trimming were determined from the DNA. Of 85,000 to 130,000 clones in the sample, roughly nine tenths were seen once. The TCR sequence derives from a human donor in a cohort sampled during active COVID-19. Sample: peripheral blood. This chain links TRBV5-1 with TRBJ2-1, with 9 bases fitting TRBD2. The CDR3: CASSWEGGRAYDEQFF. The CDR3 bases are TGCGCCAGCAGCTGGGAGGGCGGGAGGGCCTATGATGAGCAGTTCTTC.